This T cell receptor beta chain derives from a study of cytomegalovirus exposure and HLA in healthy donors. The PCR employed 60 Vbeta primers together with 13 Jbeta primers. The repertoire was sequenced with immunoSEQ multiplex PCR; TCRdb's copy has only in-frame clones and lacks some. The repertoire holds about 130,000 clones, with about three quarters as singletons. This clone appeared once. Its antigen is unidentified. V gave up 3 bases and J gave up 5 bases, with 13 bases separating them. This CDR3 is 15 amino acids long. CDR1 is LNHDA, CDR2 SQIVND, per germline (reference sequence). Whole-study findings and limits: Presence/absence analyses took donor sequencing depth as roughly uniform. According to an earlier analysis, most TCR beta V segments yielded productive rearrangements about 90% or about 30% of the time. Investigators reported more than 150 TCR beta chains as tied to cytomegalovirus.

The sample consisted of PBMCs. The sequence derives from a woman aged 60-75 years in good health and CMV-seropositive. The rearrangement uses TRBV19 and TRBJ1-4; D gene uncertain. CDR3 in DNA: TGTGCCAGTAGTATGAGAGGGCCGGGGAATGAAAAACTGTTTTTT. Amino acids: CASSMRGPGNEKLFF.